The clone carrying this T cell receptor (beta chain) was detected once. Assay: immunoSEQ multiplex PCR; the TCRdb copy retains only in-frame clones and omits some. The table records over 120,000 clones, around 84% of them present only once. CDR3 size: 13 residues. Trimming stripped 5 bases from V and 4 bases from J, with 11 bases between. Germline CDR1 is SEHNR and CDR2 is FQNEAQ (reference sequence). The source of the sample is a study of blood T cell repertoires in COVID-19. Study overall: The United States, Italy and Spain supplied acute and convalescent COVID-19 samples.

V usage is TRBV7-9 and J usage is TRBJ2-5; maybe TRBD2 (5 bases). The receptor comes from a man between 60 and 70 years old with active or convalescent COVID-19. Sequenced material: peripheral blood. Written as DNA, the CDR3 is TGTGCCAGCAGCGGTGGCGGAGGAGAGACCCAGTACTTC. It translates to CASSGGGGETQYF.